The TCR beta chain described here comes from a study of T cell changes during pregnancy in multiple sclerosis. Produced via immunoSEQ multiplex PCR; TCRdb's table is partial and in-frame only. The sample has around 42,000 clones; approximately 92% are singletons. The count of this clone is one. Sequenced material: CD4+ T cells from peripheral blood mononuclear cells, taken after pregnancy. This receptor was obtained from a female donor in good health, enrolled as a control in a pregnancy study.

This CDR3 reads CASSGLALGETQYF. The CDR3 DNA sequence: TGTGCCAGCAGCGGACTAGCGTTAGGCGAGACCCAGTACTTC. The chain is built from TRBV28 and TRBJ2-5; 9 positions match TRBD2. V was clipped by 6 bases and J by 5 bases; unmatched bases: 7. From germline, CDR1 is MDHEN and CDR2 SYDVKM. This CDR3 comprises 14 residues.